Shown below are 30 T cell receptor beta chains from a single sample sequenced in a study of T cells after posttransplantation cyclophosphamide. The protocol was immunoSEQ multiplex PCR, while the TCRdb copy is restricted to in-frame clones and leaves out a portion. Here the sample spans about 10,000 clones, 95% to 99% being singletons. Sequenced material: naive CD8+ T cells sorted from PBMCs. Every receptor here comes from a man aged 50 or older in good health, CMV-negative, and a related stem cell transplant donor.

Notes on this clone: The junction departs from the called germline gene at one end, perhaps through a read error. This chain connects TRBV9 to TRBJ2-1, with TRBD2 matching 7 bases. Germline V gives CDR1 SGDLS, CDR2 YYNGEE. The CDR3 has 13 residues. CDR3 loop: CANSVGGYNEQFF. The CDR3 coding sequence is TGTGCCAACAGCGTCGGGGGGTACAATGAGCAGTTCTTC.

The chain has TRBV9 and TRBJ1-2, with a tentative D call TRBD1 (5 bases). Deletions cut 0 bases from V and 4 bases from J, with 13 bases between. The CDR3 extends over 15 amino acids. From germline, CDR1 is SGDLS and CDR2 YYNGEE. The CDR3 region has the DNA TGTGCCAGCAGCGTAGGGGCAGGGCAGCGCTATGGCTACACCTTC. Protein: CASSVGAGQRYGYTF.

The chain links TRBV9 to TRBJ2-1, with 8 bases that match TRBD2. Germline V gene sequence: CDR1 SGDLS, CDR2 YYNGEE. J lost 6 bases, V lost 0 bases, and 5 bases had no gene match. The CDR3 runs to 15 residues. The CDR3 protein is CASSVDSGRVNEQFF. DNA for the CDR3: TGTGCCAGCAGCGTAGATTCCGGGAGGGTCAATGAGCAGTTCTTC.

This chain links TRBV7-8 with TRBJ2-3, with 9 bases lining up with TRBD1. CDR1 is SGHVS, CDR2 FQNEAQ, per germline. The V and J ends lost 2 bases and 5 bases, in that order; junction bases with no gene match: 5. The CDR3 covers 15 residues. The CDR3 DNA sequence: TGTGCCAGCAGCTTAAGGGGACAGGGAAGAGATACGCAGTATTTT. Protein: CASSLRGQGRDTQYF.

The chain links TRBV9 to TRBJ2-1; 7 bases align to TRBD2. The CDR3 contains 13 residues. V gave up 4 bases and J gave up 10 bases; unmatched junction bases: 8. Germline assignment: CDR1 SGDLS and CDR2 YYNGEE. This CDR3 reads CASSPSGREEQFF. CDR3 sequence (DNA): TGTGCCAGCAGCCCCTCGGGGCGGGAGGAGCAGTTCTTC.

The CDR3 is CASSATSGGYNEQFF. Written as DNA, the CDR3 is TGTGCCAGCAGCGCTACTAGCGGGGGCTACAATGAGCAGTTCTTC. The rearrangement uses TRBV9 and TRBJ2-1; the match to TRBD2 covers 11 bases. The germline CDR1 and CDR2 sequences are SGDLS and YYNGEE. J gave up 3 bases and V 3 bases, and 2 bases lay outside the gene matches. This CDR3 contains 15 residues. The whole variable domain, filled in from reference TRBV9 and TRBJ2-1, reads DSGVTQTPKHLITATGQRVTLRCSPRSGDLSVYWYQQSLDQGLQFLIQYYNGEERAKGNILERFSAQQFPDLHSELNLSSLELGDSALYFCASSATSGGYNEQFFGPGTRLTVL.

Details on this clone: A junction end diverges from the germline sequence, so it may reflect a read error. V and J are TRBV7-7 and TRBJ2-6; D is ambiguous. The CDR3 extends over 15 amino acids. Germline CDR1 is SSHAT and CDR2 is FNYEAQ (reference sequence). CDR3 bases: TGTGCTAGCAGCCCCGGTCCGGCTGGGGCCAACGTCCTGACTTTC. It encodes CASSPGPAGANVLTF.

The rearrangement links TRBV5-8 to TRBJ2-7; 12 bases map to TRBD1. Trimming cost V 1 base and J 6 bases; bases outside gene matches: 17. Germline-derived CDR1 and CDR2 are SGHTS and YDEGEE. There are 19 residues in the CDR3. The CDR3 nucleotides are TGTGCCAGCAGCTTGTTATGGGACAGGGGGCGCAGCAGGCCCAGCGAGCAGTACTTC. It encodes CASSLLWDRGRSRPSEQYF.

The gene calls are TRBV19 and TRBJ1-4; D is ambiguous. This CDR3 region has 16 residues. V shed 7 bases and J shed 5 bases, with 20 bases lying between them. Germline loops: CDR1 LNHDA, CDR2 SQIVND (reference sequence). The CDR3 region is CASNPEPPEVNEKLFF. The CDR3 DNA is TGTGCCAGTAACCCGGAGCCGCCTGAAGTAAATGAAAAACTGTTTTTT.

The chain joins TRBV2 to TRBJ1-1, with TRBD1 matching 9 bases. Germline trimming cut 5 bases from V and 4 bases from J; bases unmatched to any gene: 8. The CDR3 is made up of 15 amino acids. The germline V gene has CDR1 SNHLY and CDR2 FYNNEI. The CDR3 DNA reads as TGTGCCAGCAGTATCGGGACAGGGTGGGGCACTGAAGCTTTCTTT. Encoded protein: CASSIGTGWGTEAFF.

This chain joins TRBV7-8 and TRBJ2-1; possibly TRBD2 for D (5 bases). CDR1 and CDR2 from the germline V gene are SGHVS and FQNEAQ. The CDR3 totals 15 residues. Trimming pared 3 bases from V and 3 bases from J, leaving 12 bases between. The DNA for the CDR3 is TGTGCCAGCAGCTTCGAGGGCAGGCACTACAATGAGCAGTTCTTC. This codes for CASSFEGRHYNEQFF. Full variable domain (remainder filled in from reference TRBV7-8 and TRBJ2-1): GAGVSQSPRYKVAKRGQDVALRCDPISGHVSLFWYQQALGQGPEFLTYFQNEAQLDKSGLPSDRFFAERPEGSVSTLKIQRTQQEDSAVYLCASSFEGRHYNEQFFGPGTRLTVL.

The rearrangement joins TRBV10-3 to TRBJ1-5, with TRBD1 matching over 7 bases. Per the germline V gene, CDR1 is ENHRY and CDR2 is SYGVKD. The CDR3 consists of 18 residues. With 3 bases clipped from V and 0 bases from J, the junction kept 11 bases outside the gene matches. The DNA for the CDR3 is TGTGCCATCAGTGAACCTTCCGGGACAGACGATAGCAATCAGCCCCAGCATTTT. Translation: CAISEPSGTDDSNQPQHF.

The chain carries TRBV7-9 and TRBJ1-3, with 8 nucleotides matching TRBD1. The CDR3 is 15 residues long. Losses at the gene ends were 5 bases for V and 0 bases for J; bases not matched to a gene: 3. Germline V CDR1 and CDR2: SEHNR, FQNEAQ (reference sequence). The CDR3 here is CASSRGQDSGNTIYF. The CDR3, as DNA: TGTGCCAGCAGCCGGGGACAGGACTCTGGAAACACCATATATTTT.

J is TRBJ2-5 and V is TRBV7-9; D is possibly TRBD2 (5 bases). CDR1 is SEHNR, CDR2 FQNEAQ, per germline (reference sequence). CDR3 size: 14 residues. Trimming cost V 5 bases and J 0 bases, with 10 bases left between them. The CDR3 DNA sequence: TGTGCCAGCAGCCAAACTAGTTACCAAGAGACCCAGTACTTC. This encodes CASSQTSYQETQYF. Complete variable domain (other parts from reference TRBV7-9 and TRBJ2-5): DTGVSQNPRHKITKRGQNVTFRCDPISEHNRLYWYRQTLGQGPEFLTYFQNEAQLEKSRLLSDRFSAERPKGSFSTLEIQRTEQGDSAMYLCASSQTSYQETQYFGPGTRLLVL.

V is TRBV27 and J is TRBJ2-2; 8 bases line up with TRBD1. CDR1 is MNHEY and CDR2 is SMNVEV in the germline V gene (reference sequence). V lost 4 bases, J lost 5 bases, and 6 bases stayed unmatched. The CDR3 sequence is 15 residues long. The chain's CDR3 is CASSYQGAQTGELFF. The CDR3 nucleotides are TGTGCCAGCAGTTACCAGGGGGCGCAAACCGGGGAGCTGTTTTTT.

V and J are TRBV7-9 and TRBJ2-7; D is perhaps TRBD1 (6 bases). Germline assignment: CDR1 SEHNR and CDR2 FQNEAQ (reference sequence). The germline V and J ends were trimmed by 5 bases and 6 bases, with 14 bases remaining between them. The CDR3 sequence is 13 residues long. This CDR3 reads CASSPVGAGEQYF. The CDR3, as DNA: TGTGCCAGCAGCCCTGTGGGGGCGGGCGAGCAGTACTTC.

The chain recombines TRBV7-6 with TRBJ2-1; 11 positions match TRBD2. V lost 0 bases, J lost 4 bases, and 8 bases stayed unmatched. CDR3 size: 18 residues. Germline CDR1 is SGHVS and CDR2 is FNYEAQ. The CDR3 nucleotides are TGTGCCAGCAGCTTAGCCCAATTACTAGCGGGAGCTTACAATGAGCAGTTCTTC. Protein: CASSLAQLLAGAYNEQFF.

The rearrangement links TRBV28 to TRBJ1-5, with D perhaps matching TRBD1 (5 bases). This CDR3 is 15 amino acids long. V gave up 5 bases and J gave up 2 bases, with 13 bases separating them. From germline, CDR1 is MDHEN and CDR2 SYDVKM. CDR3 residues: CASSSRVLGNQPQHF. The CDR3, as DNA: TGTGCCAGCAGTAGCAGGGTCCTAGGCAATCAGCCCCAGCATTTT.

The chain recombines TRBV9 with TRBJ1-1; 8 bases are a match to TRBD1. Losses at the gene ends were 4 bases for V and 6 bases for J; bases not matched to a gene: 11. The length of the CDR3 is 15 residues. Germline CDR1 reads SGDLS; CDR2 reads YYNGEE. In DNA, the CDR3 is TGTGCCAGCAGCCCGACGACAGGGGTTCGGTCTGAAGCTTTCTTT. It codes for CASSPTTGVRSEAFF. The full variable domain, completed using reference TRBV9 and TRBJ1-1, is DSGVTQTPKHLITATGQRVTLRCSPRSGDLSVYWYQQSLDQGLQFLIQYYNGEERAKGNILERFSAQQFPDLHSELNLSSLELGDSALYFCASSPTTGVRSEAFFGQGTRLTVV.

The chain uses TRBV7-7 and TRBJ1-4; D gene unclear. The CDR3 runs 14 residues. V was trimmed by 4 bases and J by 0 bases, leaving 6 bases between them. Germline values: CDR1 SSHAT, CDR2 FNYEAQ (reference sequence). CDR3 amino acids: CASSSGPTNEKLFF. The CDR3 nucleotides read TGTGCCAGCAGCTCCGGTCCAACTAATGAAAAACTGTTTTTT.

The rearrangement joins TRBV19 to TRBJ1-1; a weak D match, TRBD1 (5 bases). The CDR3 covers 11 residues. V lost 9 bases to trimming and J lost 11 bases, with 16 bases between them. Germline CDR1 is LNHDA and CDR2 is SQIVND (reference sequence). CDR3 amino acids: CASNNGGLAFF. The CDR3 DNA reads as TGTGCCAGCAATAACGGGGGTTTGGCTTTCTTT. The full variable domain, completed using reference TRBV19 and TRBJ1-1, is DGGITQSPKYLFRKEGQNVTLSCEQNLNHDAMYWYRQDPGQGLRLIYYSQIVNDFQKGDIAEGYSVSREKKESFPLTVTSAQKNPTAFYLCASNNGGLAFFGQGTRLTVV.

This chain connects TRBV4-1 to TRBJ1-5; possible D gene TRBD1, 6 bases. The V and J ends lost 5 bases and 6 bases respectively, with 17 bases between them. Germline V CDR1 and CDR2: MGHRA, YSYEKL. This CDR3 spans 15 amino acids. The CDR3, as DNA: TGCGCCAGCAGCTACGATCGGAGCAGGGGTCAGCCCCAGCATTTT. Translated, it gives CASSYDRSRGQPQHF.

This chain joins TRBV9 and TRBJ1-1; perhaps TRBD1 as D (5 bases). Per the germline V gene, CDR1 is SGDLS and CDR2 is YYNGEE. Between the trimmed V and J ends, which lost 0 bases and 7 bases, there was a span of 22 bases. The CDR3 is 17 amino acids. CDR3 bases: TGTGCCAGCAGCGTAGTACCCATCCCCCGATGGGGGGATGAAGCTTTCTTT. It codes for CASSVVPIPRWGDEAFF.

The chain carries TRBV13 and TRBJ2-1; the D gene is possibly TRBD2 (6 bases). Germline V gene sequence: CDR1 PRHDT, CDR2 FYEKMQ (reference sequence). The CDR3 consists of 14 residues. Deletions cut 0 bases from V and 5 bases from J, with 8 bases between. Written as DNA, the CDR3 is TGTGCCAGCAGCTTAGGAGCGGGTAACAATGAGCAGTTCTTC. Translated, it gives CASSLGAGNNEQFF.

CDR3 residues: CASSLARTGNTGELFF. For the CDR3, the DNA is TGTGCCAGCAGCTTAGCTAGGACAGGGAACACCGGGGAGCTGTTTTTT. The rearrangement uses TRBV7-6 and TRBJ2-2, with 7 nucleotides matching TRBD1. With 0 bases clipped from V and 1 base from J, the junction kept 2 bases outside the gene matches. The CDR3 runs 16 residues. Germline values: CDR1 SGHVS, CDR2 FNYEAQ.

The chain links TRBV6-5 to TRBJ2-1, with a weak D call TRBD2 (6 bases). V lost 2 bases and J lost 4, with 9 bases in between. CDR1 and CDR2 from the germline V gene are MNHEY and SVGAGI. This CDR3 has 14 amino acids. CDR3 residues: CASSYGGEYNEQFF. The CDR3 nucleotides read TGTGCCAGCAGTTACGGCGGGGAATACAATGAGCAGTTCTTC.

V is TRBV7-9 and J is TRBJ2-1; 13 bases fit TRBD2. The length of the CDR3 is 15 residues. Trimming removed 4 bases from V and 5 bases from J; junction bases left unmatched: 2. Germline loops: CDR1 SEHNR, CDR2 FQNEAQ (reference sequence). CDR3 sequence (DNA): TGTGCCAGCAGCTCGGGACTAGCGGGGAACAATGAGCAGTTCTTC. It encodes CASSSGLAGNNEQFF.

This chain joins TRBV9 and TRBJ1-1; D may be TRBD1 (6 bases). V gave up 0 bases and J gave up 7 bases, with 10 bases separating them. The CDR3 is 13 residues long. Germline V CDR1 and CDR2: SGDLS, YYNGEE. CDR3 loop: CASSVVTGLEAFF. The DNA of the CDR3 is TGTGCCAGCAGCGTAGTGACAGGCCTTGAAGCTTTCTTT.

The chain links TRBV14 to TRBJ2-7, with D possibly TRBD2 on 6 matching bases. CDR3 length: 15 residues. CDR1 is SGHDN, CDR2 FVKESK, per germline. V was shortened by 0 bases and J by 1 base, with 10 bases between the two germline ends. The CDR3 spells CASSQDGGRSYEQYF. The CDR3, as DNA: TGTGCCAGCAGCCAAGATGGGGGGAGATCCTACGAGCAGTACTTC.

The J gene is TRBJ1-3, the V gene TRBV27; 7 bases fit TRBD1. J lost 2 bases, V lost 6 bases, and 4 bases had no gene match. The CDR3 consists of 14 residues. The germline V gene encodes CDR1 MNHEY and CDR2 SMNVEV (reference sequence). The CDR3 is CASRTGTAGNTIYF. DNA of the CDR3: TGTGCCAGCAGAACTGGGACAGCTGGAAACACCATATATTTT.